What follows are 14 T cell receptor beta chains derived from one specimen sequenced in a study of T-cell reconstitution after alpha-beta-depleted transplantation in children. Unique molecular identifiers tagged the TCRbeta library. TCRdb re-derived calls from the PCR reads in MiXCR, one entry per CDR3 protein. The profile shows a few hundred thousand distinct CDR3 sequences, 11% of them singletons. Sequenced material: PBMCs, taken before TCRalphabeta/CD19-depleted stem cell transplant. Receptor source: a child younger than two with acute myeloid leukemia, due to receive a stem cell transplant.

Ten or more counts support this clonotype. The genes are TRBV6-1 and TRBJ2-4; 7 bases map to TRBD2. The J segment lost 0 bases and the V segment lost 2 bases, leaving 1 base of the junction unmatched. This CDR3 contains 15 residues. The germline CDR1 and CDR2 sequences are MNHNS and SASEGT. Here the CDR3 DNA reads TGTGCCAGCAGTGAATGGGAGGGAGCCAAAAACATTCAGTACTTC. Translating it yields CASSEWEGAKNIQYF.

This clonotype was observed at least ten times. The chain joins TRBV20-1 to TRBJ1-5, with no clear D. Germline CDR1 reads DFQATT; CDR2 reads SNEGSKA (reference sequence). This CDR3 comprises 16 residues. Trimming took 4 bases from V and 0 from J, leaving 16 bases between them. CDR3 in amino acids: CSATRAGDYSNQPQHF. In DNA, the CDR3 is TGCAGTGCTACCCGGGCAGGAGATTATAGCAATCAGCCCCAGCATTTT.

This clonotype was seen repeatedly, ten times or more. J is TRBJ1-2 and V is TRBV7-2; TRBD1 is a possible D gene (5 bases). The germline CDR1 and CDR2 sequences are SGHTA and FQGNSA. The CDR3 length is 16 residues. Trimming removed 3 bases at V and 8 bases at J, with 22 bases between. CDR3 region: CASSFDGRAISGGYTF. The CDR3 region has the DNA TGTGCCAGCAGCTTCGATGGCAGGGCAATATCTGGCGGCTACACCTTC.

The chain employs TRBV5-1 and TRBJ2-1, with 7 bases that match TRBD2. Per the germline V gene, CDR1 is SGHRS and CDR2 is YFSETQ. V was clipped by 4 bases and J by 7 bases; unmatched bases: 17. The CDR3 is 17 amino acids. CDR3 nucleotide sequence: TGCGCCAGCAGCCTTGAAATGGTAGCGGGTGTGGTGAATGAGCAGTTCTTC. Translation: CASSLEMVAGVVNEQFF.

This clonotype appeared many times. The V and J genes are TRBV24-1 and TRBJ2-5; D is ambiguous. Germline assignment: CDR1 KGHDR and CDR2 SFDVKD. The CDR3 covers 15 residues. V lost 2 bases to trimming and J lost 5 bases, with 14 bases between them. Written as DNA, the CDR3 is TGTGCCACCAGTGATTACGACCCCGTTAGCGAGACCCAGTACTTC. Protein: CATSDYDPVSETQYF.

This clonotype was counted ten times or more. The rearrangement joins TRBV6-6 to TRBJ2-7; 9 bases agree with TRBD2. Germline CDR1 is MNHNY and CDR2 is SVGAGI (reference sequence). Losses at the gene ends were 5 bases for V and 4 bases for J; bases not matched to a gene: 3. The CDR3 runs 13 residues. DNA of the CDR3: TGTGCCAGCAGTGGTGGACTAGCGTACGAGCAGTACTTC. Protein sequence: CASSGGLAYEQYF.

V usage is TRBV11-2 and J usage is TRBJ2-7, with D possibly being TRBD1 (5 bases). V was cut by 6 bases and J by 12 bases, with 18 bases left in between. Looked up from germline, CDR1 is SGHAT and CDR2 is FQNNGV. This CDR3 is 12 amino acids long. The CDR3 region is CASSIRGRDRYF. CDR3 nucleotides: TGTGCCAGCAGTATCCGAGGCAGGGATCGGTACTTC.

This clonotype showed up many times. This sequence joins TRBV6-1 and TRBJ1-1; no definite D call. Trimming pared 9 bases from V and 4 bases from J, leaving 12 bases between. From germline, CDR1 is MNHNS and CDR2 SASEGT. The CDR3 is 12 residues long. This chain's CDR3 is CASSVISTEAFF. Written as DNA, the CDR3 is TGTGCCAGTTCAGTGATATCCACTGAAGCTTTCTTT.

This clonotype was seen ten or more times. This chain connects TRBV5-1 to TRBJ1-1; D may be TRBD1 (6 bases). The CDR3 consists of 15 residues. V was clipped by 0 bases and J by 1 base, with 10 bases between them. CDR1 is SGHRS, CDR2 YFSETQ, per germline. The CDR3 reads CASSLEGGRNTEAFF. For the CDR3, the DNA is TGCGCCAGCAGCTTGGAGGGGGGACGGAACACTGAAGCTTTCTTT.

This clonotype was recorded at least ten times. CDR3: CASSPHQETQYF. Written as DNA, the CDR3 is TGTGCCAGCTCACCCCACCAAGAGACCCAGTACTTC. The gene calls are TRBV18 and TRBJ2-5; D is unresolved. The CDR3 spans 12 residues. Trimming took 3 bases from V and 0 from J, leaving 2 bases between them. Germline V gene sequence: CDR1 KGHSH, CDR2 LQKENI.

About this clonotype: This may come from a read error, since a much larger clone is one base off. The V and J genes are TRBV11-1 and TRBJ2-1, with D unresolved. CDR1 and CDR2 (germline): SGHAT, FQDESV (reference sequence). The CDR3 spans 12 residues. CDR3 sequence: CASSSGLNEQIF. DNA of the CDR3: TGTGCCAGCAGCTCGGGTCTCAATGAGCAGATCTTC.

There are many counts of this clonotype. This chain links TRBV6-1 with TRBJ2-1; TRBD1 agrees at 9 bases. CDR1 and CDR2 (germline): MNHNS, SASEGT. This CDR3 comprises 17 residues. Trimming removed 3 bases from V and 2 bases from J; junction bases left unmatched: 8. The CDR3: CASSERTGVAPYNEQFF. The CDR3 DNA is TGTGCCAGCAGTGAGCGGACAGGGGTAGCGCCCTACAATGAGCAGTTCTTC.

This clonotype was seen ten or more times. The rearrangement links TRBV28 to TRBJ1-1; possible D gene TRBD1, 6 bases. Per germline, CDR1 MDHEN and CDR2 SYDVKM. The CDR3 has 14 residues. V was cut by 6 bases and J by 3 bases, with 14 bases left in between. This CDR3 reads CASSPGGGYTEAFF. As DNA, the CDR3 is TGTGCCAGCAGCCCAGGAGGGGGGTACACTGAAGCTTTCTTT.

Ten or more counts support this clonotype. The chain joins TRBV6-2 or TRBV6-3 to TRBJ2-4, with TRBD2 matching over 9 bases. V gave up 4 bases and J gave up 3 bases; unmatched junction bases: 4. From germline, CDR1 is MNHEY and CDR2 SVGEGT. The CDR3 extends over 15 amino acids. Written as DNA, the CDR3 is TGTGCCAGCAGTTTGAGGCGGGAGGGCAAAAACATTCAGTACTTC. Its translation is CASSLRREGKNIQYF.